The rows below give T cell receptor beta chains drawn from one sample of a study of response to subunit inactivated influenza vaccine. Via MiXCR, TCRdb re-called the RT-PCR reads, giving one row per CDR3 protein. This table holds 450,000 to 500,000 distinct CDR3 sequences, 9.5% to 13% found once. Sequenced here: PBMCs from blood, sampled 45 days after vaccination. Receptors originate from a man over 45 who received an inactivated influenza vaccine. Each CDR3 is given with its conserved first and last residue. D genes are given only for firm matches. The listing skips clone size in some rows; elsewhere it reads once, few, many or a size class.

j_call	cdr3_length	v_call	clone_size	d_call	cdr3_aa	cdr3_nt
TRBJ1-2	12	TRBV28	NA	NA	CASSRGAYGYTF	TGTGCCAGCAGTCGCGGAGCGTATGGCTACACCTTC
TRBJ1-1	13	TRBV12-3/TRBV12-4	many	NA	CASVGVRRTEAFF	TGTGCCAGCGTTGGGGTTAGGCGGACTGAAGCTTTCTTT
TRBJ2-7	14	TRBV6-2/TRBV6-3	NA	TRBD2	CASRARGGLNEQYF	TGTGCCAGCAGGGCTCGGGGGGGCTTGAACGAGCAGTACTTC
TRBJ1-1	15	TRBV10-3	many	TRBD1	CAIRPPGQGSTEAFF	TGTGCCATCAGACCTCCGGGACAGGGGAGCACTGAAGCTTTCTTT
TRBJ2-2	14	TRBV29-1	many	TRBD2	CSVERSGGTGELFF	TGCAGCGTTGAACGTAGCGGGGGCACCGGGGAGCTGTTTTTT
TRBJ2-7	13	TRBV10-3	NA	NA	CAIRAQGGLQQYF	TGTGCCATCAGGGCCCAGGGAGGTTTGCAGCAGTACTTC
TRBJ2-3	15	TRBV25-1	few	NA	CASSEILGTADTQYF	TGTGCCAGCAGTGAGATCCTGGGCACAGCAGATACGCAGTATTTT
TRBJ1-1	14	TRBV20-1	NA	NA	CSARVPGANTEAFF	TGCAGTGCTAGAGTCCCCGGTGCGAACACTGAAGCTTTCTTT
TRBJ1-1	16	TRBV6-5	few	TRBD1	CASSYPSDRGNTEAFF	TGTGCCAGCAGTTACCCGTCAGACAGGGGGAACACTGAAGCTTTCTTT
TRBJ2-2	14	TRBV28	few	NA	CASSPWQNTGELFF	TGTGCCAGCAGTCCTTGGCAGAACACCGGGGAGCTGTTTTTT
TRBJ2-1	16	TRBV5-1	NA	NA	CASSFHAERLGNEQFF	TGCGCCAGCAGCTTCCATGCTGAACGACTCGGGAATGAGCAGTTCTTC
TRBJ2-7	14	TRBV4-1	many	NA	CASSQGFSSYEQYF	TGTGCCAGCTCACAGGGATTCAGCTCCTACGAGCAGTACTTC
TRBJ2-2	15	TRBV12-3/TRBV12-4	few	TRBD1	CASTLRTGGGGELFF	TGTGCCAGCACCCTTAGGACAGGGGGCGGCGGGGAGCTGTTTTTT
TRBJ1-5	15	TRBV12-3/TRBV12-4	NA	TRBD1	CASSRPGQTNQPQHF	TGTGCCAGCAGCCGACCGGGACAGACTAATCAGCCCCAGCATTTT
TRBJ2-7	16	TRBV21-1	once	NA	CASSKGLAGALYEQYF	TGTGCCAGCAGCAAGGGACTAGCGGGAGCCCTCTACGAGCAGTACTTC
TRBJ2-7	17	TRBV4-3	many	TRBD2	CASSQDIRASGRAKQYF	TGCGCCAGCAGCCAAGATATAAGGGCTAGCGGGAGGGCTAAGCAGTACTTC
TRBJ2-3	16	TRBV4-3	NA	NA	CASSQAAGARADTQYF	TGCGCCAGCAGCCAAGCGGCAGGGGCAAGGGCAGATACGCAGTATTTT
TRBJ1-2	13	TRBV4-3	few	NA	CASSQSRENGYTF	TGCGCCAGCAGCCAGTCCAGGGAGAATGGCTACACCTTC
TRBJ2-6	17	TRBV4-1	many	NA	CASSQVLRNSGANVLTF	TGCGCCAGCAGCCAAGTACTACGGAACTCTGGGGCCAACGTCCTGACTTTC
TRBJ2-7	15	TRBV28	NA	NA	CASSLAVGGSYEQYF	TGTGCCAGCAGTTTAGCAGTTGGGGGGTCCTACGAGCAGTACTTC
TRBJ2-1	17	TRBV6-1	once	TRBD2	CASSEFNSGGSRNEQFF	TGTGCCAGCAGTGAATTCAATAGCGGGGGCTCCCGCAATGAGCAGTTCTTC
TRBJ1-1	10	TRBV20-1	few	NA	CSASGGEAFF	TGCAGTGCTAGCGGCGGTGAAGCTTTCTTT
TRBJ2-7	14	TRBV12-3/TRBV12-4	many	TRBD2	CASSLLGGGYEQYF	TGTGCCAGCAGTTTATTGGGGGGGGGATACGAGCAGTACTTC
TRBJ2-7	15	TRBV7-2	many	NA	CASSLVGSWGREQYF	TGTGCCAGCAGCTTAGTGGGGAGTTGGGGTCGCGAGCAGTACTTC
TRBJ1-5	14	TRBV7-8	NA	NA	CASSLLGGGQPQHF	TGTGCCAGCAGCTTACTTGGGGGAGGGCAGCCCCAGCATTTT
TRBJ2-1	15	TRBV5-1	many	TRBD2	CASSLETGGPNEQFF	TGCGCCAGCAGCTTGGAGACGGGAGGGCCGAATGAGCAGTTCTTC
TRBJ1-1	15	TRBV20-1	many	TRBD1	CSAPDRGLWGAEAFF	TGCAGTGCCCCTGACAGGGGGCTATGGGGGGCTGAAGCTTTCTTT
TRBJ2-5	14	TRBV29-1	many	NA	CSVGYGGIQETQYF	TGCAGCGTTGGGTACGGAGGGATCCAAGAGACCCAGTACTTC
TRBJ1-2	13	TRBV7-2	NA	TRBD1	CASSADRLSGYTF	TGTGCCAGCAGCGCGGACAGGTTAAGCGGCTACACCTTC
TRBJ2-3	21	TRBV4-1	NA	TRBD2	CASSQQATSGGALSSTDTQYF	TGCGCCAGCAGCCAACAAGCGACTAGCGGGGGTGCTTTATCTAGCACAGATACGCAGTATTTT
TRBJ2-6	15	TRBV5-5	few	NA	CASSLLASGANVLTF	TGTGCCAGCAGCTTGCTGGCCTCTGGGGCCAACGTCCTGACTTTC
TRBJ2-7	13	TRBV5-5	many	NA	CASGRDPAYEQYF	TGTGCCAGTGGGCGGGACCCAGCCTACGAGCAGTACTTC
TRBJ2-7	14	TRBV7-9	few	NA	CASSSGKNSYEQYF	TGTGCCAGCAGCTCCGGGAAAAACTCCTACGAGCAGTACTTC
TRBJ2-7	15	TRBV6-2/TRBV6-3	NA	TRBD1	CASRRTGTGGSEQYF	TGTGCCAGCCGTCGTACCGGGACAGGGGGCAGCGAGCAGTACTTC
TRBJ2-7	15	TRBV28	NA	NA	CASTLEQGQTYEQYF	TGTGCCAGCACCTTGGAGCAGGGGCAAACCTACGAGCAGTACTTC
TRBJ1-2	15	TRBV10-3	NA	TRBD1	CAIRKQSGTGDGYTF	TGTGCCATCAGGAAACAATCCGGGACAGGGGATGGCTACACCTTC
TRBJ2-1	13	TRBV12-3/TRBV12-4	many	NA	CASSGDRWNEQFF	TGTGCCAGCAGTGGGGATAGATGGAATGAGCAGTTCTTC
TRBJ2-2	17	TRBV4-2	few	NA	CASSPYSGTTNTGELFF	TGTGCCAGCAGCCCTTACTCCGGGACAACGAACACCGGGGAGCTGTTTTTT
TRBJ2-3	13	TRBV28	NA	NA	CASSYGAQDTQYF	TGTGCCAGCAGTTACGGGGCCCAGGATACGCAGTATTTT
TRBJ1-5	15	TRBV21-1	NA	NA	CASSKVGTGNQPQHF	NA
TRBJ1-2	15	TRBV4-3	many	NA	CASSQQGRTNYGYTF	TGCGCCAGCAGCCAACAGGGAAGAACAAACTATGGCTACACCTTC
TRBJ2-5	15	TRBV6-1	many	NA	CASSPRRTTQETQYF	TGTGCCAGCAGTCCCCGCCGGACTACCCAAGAGACCCAGTACTTC